The 5 T cell receptor beta chains in this list originate from one sample, sequenced in a study of shared clonotypes between healthy human individuals. This table comes from immunoSEQ multiplex PCR, and its TCRdb copy is limited to in-frame clones, with some not included. The sample has 1.4 million to 1.5 million clones; roughly 96% are singletons. The sequenced sample was naive CD4+ T cells sorted from blood. Subset specified: CD45RA+ positively selected. Receptor source: a man in his thirties or forties in good health.

J is TRBJ2-7 and V is TRBV6-1; D tentatively reads TRBD1 or TRBD2 (5 bases each). Germline V gene lookup returns CDR1 MNHNS and CDR2 SASEGT. The germline V and J ends were trimmed by 3 bases and 2 bases, with 8 bases remaining between them. The CDR3 contains 13 residues. Written as DNA, the CDR3 is TGTGCCAGCAGTGAGGGGGTCACCTACGAGCAGTACTTC. Translation gives CASSEGVTYEQYF.

The chain is built from TRBV10-1 and TRBJ2-7, with 8 nucleotides matching TRBD1. Germline V lookup: CDR1 WNHNN, CDR2 SYGVQD (reference sequence). The CDR3 consists of 12 residues. The ends lost 4 bases at V and 9 bases at J; junction bases unmatched: 5. The CDR3 coding sequence is TGCGCCAGCAGTGGACAGGGGTGGGTGCAGTACTTC. Translation: CASSGQGWVQYF.

This chain uses TRBV2 with TRBJ1-6; D call uncertain. The CDR3 sequence is 13 residues long. From germline, CDR1 is SNHLY and CDR2 FYNNEI. V was pared by 1 base and J by 11 bases, with 9 bases between. CDR3 DNA sequence: TGTGCCAGCAGTGAAGAACAGCGGGCACCCCTCCACTTT. Protein product: CASSEEQRAPLHF.

The rearrangement links TRBV7-9 to TRBJ2-1; possibly TRBD1 for D (5 bases). Trimming left V 2 bases short and J 2 bases short, with 16 bases between. From germline, CDR1 is SEHNR and CDR2 FQNEAQ (reference sequence). The length of the CDR3 is 17 residues. DNA of the CDR3: TGTGCCAGCAGCTTATCCAGGGTCTCACACCCCTACAATGAGCAGTTCTTC. As protein: CASSLSRVSHPYNEQFF.

As concerns this clone: The same CDR3 also results from other DNA sequences found in this sample. The CDR3 region is CASSPRVQETQYF. CDR3 sequence (DNA): TGTGCCAGCTCACCAAGGGTTCAAGAGACCCAGTACTTC. V usage is TRBV18 and J usage is TRBJ2-5; D not resolved. V was pared by 2 bases and J by 2 bases, with 6 bases between. CDR3 length: 13 residues. Germline-derived CDR1 and CDR2 are KGHSH and LQKENI.